This is a list of T cell receptor beta chains from one sample in a study of Ad26.COV2.S vaccination and SARS-CoV-2 variants. The repertoire was sequenced with immunoSEQ multiplex PCR; TCRdb's copy has only in-frame clones and lacks some. The sample lists hundreds of thousands of clones, approximately 86% occurring once. The specimen comprised peripheral blood, sampled in a trial of Ad26.COV2.S vaccine versus placebo. The receptor set was obtained from a person aged 18-65 years who received the Ad26.COV2.S COVID-19 vaccine or a placebo. Both conserved end residues are part of each CDR3.

j_gene,v_gene,len,CDR3aa
TRBJ2-7,TRBV28,13,CASSSHVGNEQYF
TRBJ2-1,TRBV4-3,17,CASSQEGLAGGPYEQFF
TRBJ1-3,TRBV28,15,CASSLFGGQGNTIYF
TRBJ2-2,TRBV7-2,19,CASSLAGSGTGGNTGELFF
TRBJ1-6,TRBV27,13,CASSLPGNSPLHF
TRBJ2-5,TRBV4-2,14,CASSGTVTQETQYF
TRBJ1-4,TRBV7-9,16,CASSLGDFLGGEKLFF
TRBJ2-5,TRBV6-1,15,CASSEVSGFKGGQYF
TRBJ1-2,TRBV18,16,CASSPPGQGANYGYTF
TRBJ1-1,TRBV6-5,13,CASREQGNTEAFF
TRBJ2-7,TRBV19,12,CASSADKSKQYF
TRBJ2-5,TRBV28,15,CASSLISREGETQYF
TRBJ2-5,TRBV2,14,CASRLPTEQETQYF
TRBJ1-3,TRBV3-1/TRBV3-2,14,CASSQKGGRNTIYF
TRBJ2-3,TRBV18,14,CASSPPISSDTQYF
TRBJ1-6,TRBV28,14,CASSTGEPGSPLHF
TRBJ1-5,TRBV19,14,CASSIVGGSQPQHF
TRBJ1-4,TRBV27,16,CASSPGTVVADEKLFF
TRBJ1-2,TRBV7-6,14,CASSLGGTPNGYTF
TRBJ1-4,TRBV27,14,CASSLSGPAEKLFF
TRBJ1-1,TRBV5-1,14,CASSLGGQNTEAFF
TRBJ1-1,TRBV27,16,CASSFYRTGQYTEAFF
TRBJ1-3,TRBV28,13,CASSLPSGNTIYF
TRBJ1-1,TRBV5-1,15,CASSVPGHMNTEAFF
TRBJ2-3,TRBV4-2,13,CASSPGKADTQYF
TRBJ2-7,TRBV2,14,CASLWDSLSYEQYF
TRBJ1-1,TRBV10-2,14,CASSPRQGSTEAFF
TRBJ1-1,TRBV28,14,CASGTNQLNTEAFF
TRBJ2-1,TRBV19,14,CASSIGLVQGEQFF
TRBJ2-7,TRBV19,14,CASSIRGGSKEQYF
TRBJ2-1,TRBV5-1,15,CASSILAGGGNEQFF
TRBJ1-2,TRBV12-3/TRBV12-4,13,CASSLPQNYGYTF
TRBJ1-4,TRBV4-1,14,CASSQGPRGEKLFF